These 11 T cell receptor beta chains share one sample of origin, sequenced in a study of T cell repertoires in cytomegalovirus infection. Their recognized antigens are unknown. Using its own MiXCR run on the reads, TCRdb lists one record per CDR3 protein. The sample contains about 830,000 distinct CDR3 sequences, 32% of which appear only once. This material consisted of cultured CD8+ T cells from PBMCs, taken from culture after CMV antigen stimulation. These receptors originate from a human donor in good health (CMV status not recorded). Some clones in this sample may be carry-over from other donors' samples.

In this sample, this clonotype turned up a few times. J is TRBJ1-4 and V is TRBV7-9, with D perhaps matching TRBD1 (5 bases). The CDR3 is made up of 15 amino acids. Germline V gene data show CDR1 as SEHNR and CDR2 as FQNEAQ (reference sequence). V lost 4 bases, J lost 8 bases, and 17 bases lay in between. CDR3 loop: CASSSTGLDMEKLFF. The CDR3 DNA is TGTGCCAGCAGCTCTACAGGTTTGGATATGGAAAAACTGTTTTTT.

The rearrangement links TRBV20-1 to TRBJ1-1; weak D call: TRBD1 (5 bases). This CDR3 spans 15 amino acids. Trimming took 0 bases from V and 5 from J, leaving 16 bases between them. From germline, CDR1 is DFQATT and CDR2 SNEGSKA (reference sequence). CDR3 sequence (DNA): TGCAGTGCTAGAGAAACGGGGAAGGGGAGGACTGAAGCTTTCTTT. It yields the protein CSARETGKGRTEAFF.

The table lists this clonotype with many counts. The chain is built from TRBV6-6 and TRBJ2-3; D possibly corresponds to TRBD1 (5 bases). The V and J ends lost 4 bases and 3 bases respectively, with 14 bases between them. CDR1 is MNHNY and CDR2 is SVGAGI in the germline V gene (reference sequence). This CDR3 contains 15 residues. The chain's CDR3 is CASSSEDSETDTQYF. The CDR3 DNA is TGTGCCAGCAGTTCGGAAGACAGCGAGACAGATACGCAGTATTTT.

This clonotype was seen more than once but under ten times. J is TRBJ2-6 and V is TRBV7-6, with D perhaps matching TRBD2 (6 bases). Germline CDR1 and CDR2: SGHVS and FNYEAQ. V lost 5 bases to trimming and J lost 3 bases, with 14 bases between them. CDR3 length: 16 amino acids. The CDR3 loop is CASSKKGLFGANVLTF. CDR3 in DNA: TGTGCCAGCAGCAAGAAGGGACTGTTTGGGGCCAACGTCCTGACTTTC.

The chain combines TRBV5-1 with TRBJ1-1, with a tentative D call TRBD1 (6 bases). The CDR3 extends over 15 amino acids. V shed 4 bases and J shed 1 base, with 14 bases lying between them. The germline V gene encodes CDR1 SGHRS and CDR2 YFSETQ. CDR3 coding DNA: TGCGCCAGCAGCCTTACCGTGGGACAGAACACTGAAGCTTTCTTT. Translation gives CASSLTVGQNTEAFF.

The J gene is TRBJ1-2, the V gene TRBV4-1; 9 bases are a match to TRBD1. J was trimmed by 4 bases and V by 0 bases; bases with no gene match: 6. Germline V gives CDR1 MGHRA, CDR2 YSYEKL. The CDR3 extends over 16 amino acids. DNA for the CDR3: TGCGCCAGCAGCCAAGACTCGGGGACAGGGCGCTATGGCTACACCTTC. Its translation: CASSQDSGTGRYGYTF.

The chain recombines TRBV12-3 or TRBV12-4 with TRBJ1-1; maybe TRBD1 (5 bases). The CDR3 totals 13 residues. V lost 6 bases and J lost 4, with 12 bases in between. CDR3 amino acids: CASRSGGGTEAFF. CDR3 DNA sequence: TGTGCCAGCAGGTCAGGTGGGGGCACTGAAGCTTTCTTT.

In this sample, this clonotype turned up a few times. This chain links TRBV20-1 with TRBJ2-5, with unresolved D. This CDR3 region has 15 residues. Trimming removed 3 bases at V and 2 bases at J, with 16 bases between. Germline V gives CDR1 DFQATT, CDR2 SNEGSKA (reference sequence). DNA of the CDR3: TGCAGTGCTAGTAGCCGGCTGCTTCGACAAGAGACCCAGTACTTC. This translates into CSASSRLLRQETQYF.

V gene TRBV14 combines with J gene TRBJ1-3, with D perhaps TRBD1 (6 bases). With 8 bases removed from V and 3 bases from J, the gap between germline ends came to 20 bases. CDR3 length: 16 amino acids. Germline values: CDR1 SGHDN, CDR2 FVKESK. The CDR3 nucleotides read TGTGCCAGCGCCTTCGGGCGGGGGCGCTTTGGAAACACCATATATTTT. It is translated as CASAFGRGRFGNTIYF. The variable domain in full, with the rest retrieved from reference TRBV14 and TRBJ1-3, is EAGVTQFPSHSVIEKGQTVTLRCDPISGHDNLYWYRRVMGKEIKFLLHFVKESKQDESGMPNNRFLAERTGGTYSTLKVQPAELEDSGVYFCASAFGRGRFGNTIYFGEGSWLTVV.

There are a few counts of this clonotype. The gene calls are TRBV6-2 or TRBV6-3 and TRBJ2-3, with D perhaps matching TRBD2 (7 bases). Germline V CDR1 and CDR2: MNHEY, SVGEGT. The V end lost 6 bases, the J end lost 0 bases, and 16 bases lay between the germline ends. The CDR3 contains 16 residues. As DNA, the CDR3 is TGTGCCAGCAGCCCCTGGGGGGGACAAAGCACAGATACGCAGTATTTT. It translates to CASSPWGGQSTDTQYF.

This clonotype was recorded a few times. The chain has TRBV7-6 and TRBJ1-1; the D is unclear. This CDR3 has 12 residues. V was pared by 5 bases and J by 6 bases, with 10 bases between. Germline loops: CDR1 SGHVS, CDR2 FNYEAQ. For the CDR3, the DNA is TGTGCCAGCAGCGGGTTTGAGCCTGAAGCTTTCTTT. Protein: CASSGFEPEAFF.